What follows are 32 T cell receptor beta chains derived from one specimen sequenced in a study of T-cell reconstitution after alpha-beta-depleted transplantation in children. A TCRbeta library incorporating unique molecular identifiers was prepared. TCRdb re-called the PCR reads with MiXCR, one entry per CDR3 protein. Of approximately 510,000 distinct CDR3 sequences detected, 15% to 20% appear once; the ten largest clones hold approximately 3%. Here the sequenced sample was PBMCs from the stem cell graft donor, taken from the stem cell graft. These receptors all stem from a human donor who donated a stem cell graft to a child with acute lymphoblastic leukemia.

This clonotype was found a few times. Germline and junction disagree at one end, which may indicate a read error. The chain has TRBV5-1 and TRBJ2-3, with 8 bases matching TRBD2. The CDR3 consists of 12 residues. Germline CDR1 reads SGHRS; CDR2 reads YFSETQ. The CDR3 here is CASSLGLAVAVF. Written as DNA, the CDR3 is TGCGCCAGCAGCTTAGGACTAGCTGTAGCGGTATTT.

There are a few counts of this clonotype. V usage is TRBV7-3 and J usage is TRBJ2-1; D might be TRBD2 (6 bases). The CDR3 totals 16 residues. Germline values: CDR1 SGHTA, CDR2 FQGTGA. V lost 0 bases to trimming and J lost 10 bases, with 19 bases between them. The CDR3 loop reads CASSLTPGLGIGEQFF. CDR3 coding DNA: TGTGCCAGCAGCTTAACCCCGGGACTGGGCATAGGGGAGCAGTTCTTC.

This clonotype was counted a few times. This chain links TRBV5-1 with TRBJ2-7; 9 positions match TRBD1. Trimming cost V 3 bases and J 3 bases; bases outside gene matches: 4. Germline V CDR1 and CDR2: SGHRS, YFSETQ. The CDR3 spans 14 residues. In DNA, the CDR3 is TGCGCCAGCAGCTGGGACAGGGCTATCTACGAGCAGTACTTC. It encodes CASSWDRAIYEQYF.

The table lists this clonotype with a few counts. The rearrangement uses TRBV7-9 and TRBJ2-7, with D unresolved. CDR3 length equals 14 residues. Germline-derived CDR1 and CDR2 are SEHNR and FQNEAQ (reference sequence). V lost 1 base and J lost 5, with 12 bases in between. CDR3 coding DNA: TGTGCCAGCAGCTTAGGCCTAGAGGATCACGAGCAGTACTTC. Translation gives CASSLGLEDHEQYF.

This clonotype was seen more than once but under ten times. The genes are TRBV5-6 and TRBJ2-7; TRBD1 aligns across 11 bases. The germline V gene has CDR1 SGHDT and CDR2 YYEEEE. V gave up 3 bases and J gave up 5 bases; unmatched junction bases: 4. The CDR3 loop spans 14 amino acids. CDR3 loop: CASSSRDRGDEQYF. For the CDR3, the DNA is TGTGCCAGCAGCTCCCGGGACAGGGGGGACGAGCAGTACTTC. The full variable domain, its missing parts supplied by reference TRBV5-6 and TRBJ2-7, is DAGVTQSPTHLIKTRGQQVTLRCSPKSGHDTVSWYQQALGQGPQFIFQYYEEEERQRGNFPDRFSGHQFPNYSSELNVNALLLGDSALYLCASSSRDRGDEQYFGPGTRLTVT.

This clonotype was detected only a few times. The chain joins TRBV12-3 or TRBV12-4 to TRBJ1-5; 7 positions agree with TRBD1. The CDR3 consists of 15 residues. The trim removed 3 bases at V and 4 bases at J, leaving 6 bases unmatched. In nucleotides, the CDR3 is TGTGCCAGCAGTTTTCGCCAGGGACAGAATCAGCCCCAGCATTTT. It translates to CASSFRQGQNQPQHF.

This clonotype has more than one count but fewer than ten. The V and J genes are TRBV18 and TRBJ1-6; D is unresolved. CDR1 is KGHSH and CDR2 is LQKENI in the germline V gene. Trimming took 1 base from V and 8 from J, leaving 6 bases between them. This CDR3 spans 13 amino acids. This CDR3 reads CASSPLRDSPLHF. The CDR3 region has the DNA TGTGCCAGCTCACCACTTCGAGATTCACCCCTCCACTTT.

In its sample, this clonotype was seen a few times. The chain employs TRBV29-1 and TRBJ2-5; the match to TRBD1 covers 7 bases. Per the germline V gene, CDR1 is SQVTM and CDR2 is ANQGSEA. Trimming cost V 3 bases and J 1 base; bases outside gene matches: 8. There are 15 residues in the CDR3. CDR3 amino acids: CSVETTGFIQETQYF. As DNA, the CDR3 is TGCAGCGTTGAGACGACAGGGTTTATCCAAGAGACCCAGTACTTC.

The rearrangement uses TRBV20-1 and TRBJ2-1, with a weak D call TRBD2 (6 bases). There are 16 residues in the CDR3. From germline, CDR1 is DFQATT and CDR2 SNEGSKA (reference sequence). V lost 0 bases to trimming and J lost 7 bases, with 19 bases between them. The CDR3 loop reads CSARDRNGSAGNEQFF. CDR3 sequence (DNA): TGCAGTGCTAGAGATCGCAATGGGAGCGCGGGAAATGAGCAGTTCTTC.

The chain is built from TRBV5-1 and TRBJ1-1; weak D call: TRBD1 (5 bases). V was pared by 0 bases and J by 1 base, with 10 bases between. The CDR3 covers 15 residues. The germline V gene has CDR1 SGHRS and CDR2 YFSETQ. CDR3 sequence (DNA): TGCGCCAGCAGCTTGGTGAGCAGGGCGAACACTGAAGCTTTCTTT. Translating gives CASSLVSRANTEAFF.

This clonotype was found a few times. The chain combines TRBV13 with TRBJ2-7, with TRBD1 matching over 10 bases. The V segment lost 4 bases and the J segment 4 bases; nucleotides outside the gene matches: 10. Germline V gene sequence: CDR1 PRHDT, CDR2 FYEKMQ (reference sequence). The CDR3 is 16 amino acids. This CDR3 reads CASSWTGGHPGYEQYF. DNA of the CDR3: TGTGCCAGCAGCTGGACAGGGGGTCACCCCGGGTACGAGCAGTACTTC.

J is TRBJ1-1 and V is TRBV27; TRBD1 agrees at 7 bases. The CDR3 is 13 amino acids. Germline CDR1 and CDR2: MNHEY and SMNVEV (reference sequence). After removal of 4 bases from V and 8 bases from J, the junction contained 7 bases not matched to a gene. The CDR3 DNA reads as TGTGCCAGCAGTTCGGGACAGAGGGGAGAAGCTTTCTTT. Protein: CASSSGQRGEAFF.

The chain is built from TRBV5-1 and TRBJ1-5; 7 bases map to TRBD1. Germline CDR1 reads SGHRS; CDR2 reads YFSETQ. This CDR3 has 15 amino acids. The junction had 10 bases not matched to a gene; V was cut back by 4 bases and J by 6 bases. CDR3 nucleotides: TGCGCCAGCAGCCCCTCTACAGGGGTTGGTCAGCCCCAGCATTTT. This gives the protein CASSPSTGVGQPQHF.

This chain joins TRBV3-1 and TRBJ2-1, with TRBD1 identical over 9 bases. Per germline, CDR1 LGHDT and CDR2 YNNKEL (reference sequence). The CDR3 is 13 amino acids. The ends lost 3 bases at V and 8 bases at J; junction bases unmatched: 2. CDR3 bases: TGTGCCAGCAGCCATACAGGGGGCCATGAGCAGTTCTTC. Translated: CASSHTGGHEQFF.

This clonotype was counted between two and nine times. The chain recombines TRBV12-3 or TRBV12-4 with TRBJ2-5; weak D call: TRBD2 (5 bases). The CDR3 runs to 14 residues. V gave up 4 bases and J gave up 1 base, with 10 bases separating them. The CDR3 DNA is TGTGCCAGCAGTTATCGAGCGGTCCAAGAGACCCAGTACTTC. Amino acid sequence: CASSYRAVQETQYF.

There are a few counts of this clonotype. This chain's CDR3 is CASSVVGGSRNNEQFF. The CDR3 nucleotides read TGTGCCAGCAGCGTAGTTGGCGGATCACGGAACAATGAGCAGTTCTTC. This chain joins TRBV9 and TRBJ2-1; D not resolved. Trimming stripped 0 bases from V and 5 bases from J, with 15 bases between. The CDR3 runs to 16 residues. Germline CDR1 is SGDLS and CDR2 is YYNGEE.

This clonotype was seen a few times. The chain couples TRBV10-3 to TRBJ2-1; D ambiguous. Trimming took off 2 bases at V and 9 bases at J, with 11 bases between the two ends. Germline loops: CDR1 ENHRY, CDR2 SYGVKD. The CDR3 loop spans 13 amino acids. CDR3 DNA sequence: TGTGCCATCAGTGAGCCCGGGCCCGGTGAGCAGTTCTTC. Encoded protein: CAISEPGPGEQFF.

The chain employs TRBV15 and TRBJ1-1; D might be TRBD1 (5 bases). Germline CDR1 LNHNV, CDR2 YYDKDF (reference sequence). This CDR3 region has 13 residues. Trimming removed 5 bases at V and 7 bases at J, with 14 bases between. CDR3 in DNA: TGTGCCACCAGCCGCCGGGGCAAGCTTGAAGCTTTCTTT. This gives the protein CATSRRGKLEAFF.

This sequence joins TRBV20-1 and TRBJ1-1; D perhaps matches TRBD1 (6 bases). Trimming removed 6 bases at V and 4 bases at J, with 18 bases between. Germline CDR1 reads DFQATT; CDR2 reads SNEGSKA (reference sequence). This CDR3 has 14 residues. The CDR3 protein is CSALDSRGATEAFF. DNA for the CDR3: TGCAGTGCACTGGACAGCCGGGGGGCCACTGAAGCTTTCTTT.

V usage is TRBV29-1 and J usage is TRBJ2-7, with 15 positions matching TRBD2. CDR1 and CDR2 (germline): SQVTM, ANQGSEA. The CDR3 is made up of 14 amino acids. Unmatched junction bases numbered 8, after V lost 7 bases and J lost 7 bases. CDR3 sequence reads: CSGRTSGRAREQYF. The CDR3 bases are TGCAGCGGCAGGACTAGCGGGAGGGCCAGGGAGCAGTACTTC.

This chain connects TRBV7-3 to TRBJ2-7; 8 bases match TRBD1. The CDR3 covers 13 residues. V shed 5 bases and J 5 bases; nucleotides not matched to a gene: 5. Looked up from germline, CDR1 is SGHTA and CDR2 is FQGTGA. The CDR3 DNA sequence: TGTGCCAGCAGCAAAAGACAGGGGAACGAGCAGTACTTC. It codes for CASSKRQGNEQYF.

V and J are TRBV15 and TRBJ2-7, with TRBD1 matching 8 bases. This CDR3 spans 15 amino acids. Germline trimming cut 3 bases from V and 3 bases from J; bases unmatched to any gene: 7. From germline, CDR1 is LNHNV and CDR2 YYDKDF (reference sequence). CDR3 sequence (DNA): TGTGCCACCAGCAGCAAAGCAGGGGGCAGCTACGAGCAGTACTTC. Its protein product is CATSSKAGGSYEQYF. Drawing the rest from reference TRBV15 and TRBJ2-7, the complete variable domain is DAMVIQNPRYQVTQFGKPVTLSCSQTLNHNVMYWYQQKSSQAPKLLFHYYDKDFNNEADTPDNFQSRRPNTSFCFLDIRSPGLGDTAMYLCATSSKAGGSYEQYFGPGTRLTVT.

This clonotype was counted a few times. The chain uses TRBV5-1 and TRBJ2-2; no clear D gene. The germline gives CDR1 SGHRS, CDR2 YFSETQ. Trimming left V 4 bases short and J 6 bases short, with 10 bases between. The CDR3 length is 13 residues. CDR3 in DNA: TGCGCCAGCAGCGTAACGAATCCCGGGGAGCTGTTTTTT. It codes for CASSVTNPGELFF. The whole variable domain, filled in from reference TRBV5-1 and TRBJ2-2, reads KAGVTQTPRYLIKTRGQQVTLSCSPISGHRSVSWYQQTPGQGLQFLFEYFSETQRNKGNFPGRFSGRQFSNSRSEMNVSTLELGDSALYLCASSVTNPGELFFGEGSRLTVL.

V gene TRBV20-1 combines with J gene TRBJ2-7; 7 nucleotides align to TRBD2. Germline V CDR1 and CDR2: DFQATT, SNEGSKA (reference sequence). This CDR3 has 15 residues. V was clipped by 5 bases and J by 5 bases; unmatched bases: 15. CDR3 bases: TGCAGTGCTCGCGGGACTAAATGGCAAGGGCACGAGCAGTACTTC. As protein: CSARGTKWQGHEQYF.

The chain employs TRBV27 and TRBJ1-6, with 7 bases lining up with TRBD1. CDR1 MNHEY and CDR2 SMNVEV come from the germline V gene (reference sequence). Trimming at V came to 6 bases and at J to 9 bases, leaving 5 bases not matched to a gene. CDR3 length equals 13 residues. For the CDR3, the DNA is TGTGCCAGCAGCCGGGACAGTGGTTCACCCCTCCACTTT. Translation gives CASSRDSGSPLHF.

This clonotype was seen more than once but under ten times. V gene TRBV12-3 or TRBV12-4 combines with J gene TRBJ2-5; weak D call: TRBD2 (5 bases). V was shortened by 9 bases and J by 5 bases, with 19 bases between the two germline ends. This CDR3 is built from 14 residues. CDR3: CASVGWSSRETQYF. The CDR3 nucleotides read TGTGCCAGTGTTGGTTGGTCTAGCAGGGAGACCCAGTACTTC.

This clonotype was recorded at least ten times. The chain is built from TRBV25-1 and TRBJ2-1; D is perhaps TRBD1 or TRBD2 (7 bases each). This CDR3 contains 19 residues. Trimming stripped 1 base from V and 2 bases from J, with 21 bases between. CDR1 is MGHDK, CDR2 SYGVNS, per germline. The CDR3 spells CASSEFSRGSGQTYNEQFF. DNA for the CDR3: TGTGCCAGCAGTGAATTTTCGCGGGGGTCGGGACAGACCTACAATGAGCAGTTCTTC. Combining the CDR3 with reference TRBV25-1 and TRBJ2-1 gives the whole variable domain EADIYQTPRYLVIGTGKKITLECSQTMGHDKMYWYQQDPGMELHLIHYSYGVNSTEKGDLSSESTVSRIRTEHFPLTLESARPSHTSQYLCASSEFSRGSGQTYNEQFFGPGTRLTVL.

This clonotype was observed a handful of times. The rearrangement links TRBV7-2 to TRBJ2-1, with D perhaps being TRBD1 or TRBD2 (5 bases each). Germline-derived CDR1 and CDR2 are SGHTA and FQGNSA. V dropped 2 bases and J dropped 6 bases, with 11 bases sitting between them. This CDR3 has 14 amino acids. CDR3 DNA: TGTGCCAGCAGCTTATGGGGGAGCGGCAATGAGCAGTTCTTC. As protein: CASSLWGSGNEQFF.

This clonotype was found a few times. V usage is TRBV2 and J usage is TRBJ2-3; D assignment may be TRBD1 or TRBD2 (5 bases each). In germline, CDR1 is SNHLY, CDR2 FYNNEI. The CDR3 contains 20 residues. V was cut by 4 bases and J by 4 bases, with 30 bases left in between. CDR3 sequence reads: CASSGGMGPQRGWSSDTQYF. CDR3 nucleotide sequence: TGTGCCAGCAGTGGGGGGATGGGCCCTCAAAGAGGGTGGAGTTCAGATACGCAGTATTTT.

This clonotype was seen a few times. This rearrangement joins TRBV7-8 to TRBJ2-7, with D tentatively TRBD1 (6 bases). The V gene lost 5 bases and the J gene lost 3 bases, with 23 bases spanning the gap. Germline-derived CDR1 and CDR2 are SGHVS and FQNEAQ. The CDR3 totals 17 residues. The CDR3 loop reads CASSQTWTHKDSYEQYF. CDR3 DNA sequence: TGTGCCAGCAGCCAGACTTGGACCCATAAGGACAGCTACGAGCAGTACTTC.

The gene calls are TRBV4-1 and TRBJ2-1, with 7 bases matching TRBD2. The CDR3 contains 15 residues. The germline CDR1 and CDR2 sequences are MGHRA and YSYEKL. The junction had 7 bases not matched to a gene; V was cut back by 5 bases and J by 3 bases. For the CDR3, the DNA is TGCGCCAGCAGCGGTATGGGAGGGAACTACAATGAGCAGTTCTTC. It yields the protein CASSGMGGNYNEQFF.

CDR3 DNA: TGCAGTGCTAGGACTTCTGGGGGGCAGTACTTC. It encodes CSARTSGGQYF. The rearrangement links TRBV20-1 to TRBJ2-7; TRBD1 or TRBD2 may be the D gene (5 bases each). This CDR3 has 11 amino acids. Germline assignment: CDR1 DFQATT and CDR2 SNEGSKA (reference sequence). Trimming removed 3 bases from V and 9 bases from J, with 12 bases in between.